The 27 T cell receptor beta chains below come from one sample, sequenced in a study of T cells in Graves' hyperthyroidism and ophthalmopathy. Researchers took RNA transcripts and amplified the TCR beta CDR3 regions from them. When the TCR CDR3 underwent first-round RT-PCR, the HTBI primer set was used. TCRdb processed the multiplex PCR reads anew with MiXCR; each CDR3 protein has one entry. Here the sample spans around 760,000 distinct CDR3 sequences, roughly a third being singletons. Sample: blood. These receptors were collected from a woman in her thirties or forties with Graves' hyperthyroidism.

The chain employs TRBV4-1 and TRBJ1-5; D unclear. Trimming pared 4 bases from V and 3 bases from J, leaving 10 bases between. CDR3 size: 14 residues. The V gene's germline CDR1 is MGHRA and CDR2 YSYEKL. The CDR3, as DNA: TGCGCCAGCAGCCCAGATCGGTACAATCAGCCCCAGCATTTT. Translation: CASSPDRYNQPQHF.

This chain connects TRBV2 to TRBJ2-7, with a tentative D call TRBD1 (7 bases). This CDR3 comprises 15 residues. Trimming pared 5 bases from V and 4 bases from J, leaving 18 bases between. Germline V gene lookup returns CDR1 SNHLY and CDR2 FYNNEI. The DNA of the CDR3 is TGTGCCAGCAGTCCCCGGTCACAGGGGAGGTACGAGCAGTACTTC. Translating gives CASSPRSQGRYEQYF.

This clonotype was counted a few times. V is TRBV4-2 and J is TRBJ2-7; D gene ambiguous. The CDR3 is made up of 18 amino acids. Germline V lookup: CDR1 LGHNA, CDR2 YNFKEQ. Trimming shortened V by 0 bases and J by 1 base, and 19 bases separated the two germline ends. As DNA, the CDR3 is TGTGCCAGCAGCCAAGATGGAAGTCTCGGGCCCACTTCCTACGAGCAGTACTTC. It codes for CASSQDGSLGPTSYEQYF.

The table lists this clonotype with many counts. The chain is built from TRBV10-3 and TRBJ2-7; a weak D match, TRBD1 (6 bases). This CDR3 spans 13 amino acids. The germline V gene encodes CDR1 ENHRY and CDR2 SYGVKD. V was pared by 6 bases and J by 0 bases, with 9 bases between. In DNA form, the CDR3 reads TGTGCCATCAGGAGGGGACACTCCTACGAGCAGTACTTC. It specifies CAIRRGHSYEQYF.

This clonotype was recorded many times. V and J are TRBV7-9 and TRBJ1-3; D is unclear. V shed 5 bases and J shed 2 bases, with 19 bases lying between them. The CDR3 loop spans 17 amino acids. Germline lookup yields CDR1 SEHNR and CDR2 FQNEAQ (reference sequence). In nucleotides, the CDR3 is TGTGCCAGCAGCCGGTCCGCGTCCCTGGGCCCTGGAAACACCATATATTTT. Its protein is CASSRSASLGPGNTIYF.

This clonotype appeared many times. The CDR3 loop reads CSVERPSGLGYEQYF. In DNA, the CDR3 is TGCAGCGTTGAGAGGCCTAGCGGGCTAGGGTACGAGCAGTACTTC. The rearrangement uses TRBV29-1 and TRBJ2-7, with 8 bases lining up with TRBD2. The junction had 11 bases not matched to a gene; V was cut back by 3 bases and J by 4 bases. The V gene's germline CDR1 is SQVTM and CDR2 ANQGSEA. CDR3 length equals 15 residues.

This chain uses TRBV29-1 with TRBJ1-2; 11 nucleotides line up with TRBD1. The V and J ends lost 8 bases and 6 bases, in that order; junction bases with no gene match: 2. In germline, CDR1 is SQVTM, CDR2 ANQGSEA. CDR3 length equals 11 residues. CDR3 residues: CSSGQGDGYTF. The CDR3 coding sequence is TGCAGCTCGGGACAGGGGGATGGCTACACCTTC.

On this clonotype: The junction departs from germline at one end; a sequencing error may be responsible. The gene calls are TRBV5-1 and TRBJ2-2; D uncertain. Germline assignment: CDR1 SGHRS and CDR2 YFSETQ. The CDR3 is 12 amino acids. CDR3 protein: CASSRRSGELFF. CDR3 nucleotide sequence: TGTGCCAGCAGCCGTCGATCCGGGGAGCTGTTTTTT.

A note on this clonotype: With a much larger clone just one base away, this may be a read error. The chain uses TRBV19 and TRBJ1-2; D remains unclear. The V end was cut by 5 bases, the J end by 8 bases, with 9 bases between. In germline, CDR1 is LNHDA, CDR2 SQIVND (reference sequence). The CDR3 sequence is 11 residues long. In nucleotides, the CDR3 is TGTGCCAGTAGTTTCAACGGGGGCTACACCTTC. Its translation: CASSFNGGYTF.

This clonotype was recorded a few times. This chain links TRBV4-2 with TRBJ1-4; unclear D gene. Germline V gives CDR1 LGHNA, CDR2 YNFKEQ. The CDR3 covers 12 residues. Between the trimmed V and J ends, which lost 3 bases and 10 bases, there was a span of 9 bases. This chain's CDR3 is CASSQDRTKLFF. The CDR3 nucleotides are TGTGCCAGCAGCCAGGATCGGACAAAACTGTTTTTT.

Concerning this clonotype: The junction departs from germline at one end; a sequencing error may be responsible. The rearrangement links TRBV11-2 to TRBJ1-1; no clear D gene. Germline V CDR1 and CDR2: SGHAT, FQNNGV. The CDR3 extends over 15 amino acids. In nucleotides, the CDR3 is TGTGCCAGCGGCTTTCCGGGGTTTGGGAACACTGAAGCTTTCTTT. Its translation: CASGFPGFGNTEAFF.

This clonotype was seen a handful of times. This rearrangement joins TRBV9 to TRBJ2-7; D might be TRBD1 or TRBD2, each matching 5 bases. V lost 5 bases to trimming and J lost 2 bases, with 14 bases between them. CDR3 length equals 14 residues. Germline V CDR1 and CDR2: SGDLS, YYNGEE. This CDR3 reads CASSSRDQTYEQYF. The CDR3 DNA sequence: TGTGCCAGCAGTTCCCGGGACCAAACCTACGAGCAGTACTTC.

This clonotype was picked up one time. The chain is built from TRBV12-3 or TRBV12-4 and TRBJ2-5, with 7 nucleotides matching TRBD1. Trimming at V came to 5 bases and at J to 4 bases, leaving 10 bases not matched to a gene. This CDR3 is 15 amino acids long. The CDR3 nucleotides are TGTGCCAGCAGTCTGGACAGGCACACGGGAGAGACCCAGTACTTC. As protein: CASSLDRHTGETQYF.

This chain connects TRBV20-1 to TRBJ2-2; 7 bases match TRBD2. The CDR3 spans 13 residues. The J segment lost 7 bases and the V segment lost 7 bases, leaving 9 bases of the junction unmatched. The V gene's germline CDR1 is DFQATT and CDR2 SNEGSKA (reference sequence). DNA for the CDR3: TGCAGTGTAAGAGGGAGGGCGGTCGGGGAGCTGTTTTTT. It specifies CSVRGRAVGELFF.

This clonotype showed up many times. CDR3 sequence reads: CASSSGQYSGNTIYF. In DNA, the CDR3 is TGTGCCAGCAGCTCAGGACAGTACTCTGGAAACACCATATATTTT. The chain uses TRBV7-2 and TRBJ1-3; D is perhaps TRBD1 (6 bases). The V end lost 4 bases, the J end lost 0 bases, and 10 bases lay between the germline ends. The CDR3 spans 15 residues. Per germline, CDR1 SGHTA and CDR2 FQGNSA.

This clonotype was detected many times. CDR3 sequence (DNA): TGCAGTGCTAGAGATGACCCTAGCGGGAGGCCTCAGTACTTC. It is translated as CSARDDPSGRPQYF. The rearrangement links TRBV20-1 to TRBJ2-7; 11 nucleotides match TRBD2. V lost 0 bases and J lost 10; bases outside the gene matches: 8. From germline, CDR1 is DFQATT and CDR2 SNEGSKA (reference sequence). The CDR3 has 14 residues.

The V call is TRBV6-5, the J call TRBJ2-5; D might be TRBD1 or TRBD2, each matching 5 bases. The CDR3 sequence is 15 residues long. V lost 4 bases to trimming and J lost 2 bases, with 14 bases between them. The germline V gene has CDR1 MNHEY and CDR2 SVGAGI. The CDR3 DNA sequence: TGTGCCAGCAGTTCTGTGGGGACGGGGCAAGAGACCCAGTACTTC. Amino acid sequence: CASSSVGTGQETQYF.

The table lists this clonotype with many counts. This chain joins TRBV6-2 or TRBV6-3 and TRBJ2-7; a weak D match, TRBD1 (5 bases). Trimming took off 7 bases at V and 0 bases at J, with 13 bases between the two ends. Germline lookup yields CDR1 MNHEY and CDR2 SVGEGT. The CDR3 sequence is 14 residues long. CDR3 sequence reads: CASKGALASYEQYF. DNA for the CDR3: TGTGCCAGCAAAGGGGCCCTGGCCTCCTACGAGCAGTACTTC.

This clonotype was detected many times. This rearrangement joins TRBV7-9 to TRBJ2-5, with 11 bases fitting TRBD2. In germline, CDR1 is SEHNR, CDR2 FQNEAQ (reference sequence). CDR3 length equals 16 residues. V was pared by 4 bases and J by 5 bases, with 9 bases of the junction left unmatched. CDR3 amino acids: CASSSLLAGERETQYF. CDR3 nucleotides: TGTGCCAGCAGCTCGCTACTAGCGGGAGAAAGGGAGACCCAGTACTTC.

This clonotype was observed at least ten times. The chain couples TRBV7-2 to TRBJ1-2; TRBD1 matches at 7 bases. V lost 1 base, J lost 0 bases, and 5 bases stayed unmatched. Germline CDR1 is SGHTA and CDR2 is FQGNSA. The CDR3 runs to 16 residues. The CDR3 nucleotides are TGTGCCAGCAGCTTAGGAGGACAGGCCCCTAACTATGGCTACACCTTC. Encoded protein: CASSLGGQAPNYGYTF.

This clonotype is a singleton in its sample. V usage is TRBV14 and J usage is TRBJ2-7; D gene uncertain. The end of the DNA fits TRBJ2-1 better, so the J call may be wrong. The V gene's germline CDR1 is SGHDN and CDR2 FVKESK. CDR3 size: 13 residues. CDR3 DNA: TGTGCCAGCAGCCAAGCGGAACCAAATGAGCAGTTCTTC. Encoded protein: CASSQAEPNEQFF.

This clonotype was recorded many times. The rearrangement uses TRBV29-1 and TRBJ2-2; TRBD1 is a possible D gene (5 bases). V gave up 6 bases and J gave up 2 bases, with 10 bases separating them. The CDR3 length is 13 residues. CDR1 is SQVTM, CDR2 ANQGSEA, per germline. CDR3 nucleotides: TGCAGCGTGGGTCAGGGAAACACCGGGGAGCTGTTTTTT. Its protein product is CSVGQGNTGELFF.

The chain employs TRBV7-9 and TRBJ1-2; weak D call: TRBD1 (6 bases). The V end lost 5 bases, the J end lost 0 bases, and 10 bases lay between the germline ends. CDR3 size: 14 residues. Germline V gene sequence: CDR1 SEHNR, CDR2 FQNEAQ (reference sequence). The CDR3 here is CASSRDMSNYGYTF. The CDR3 nucleotides are TGTGCCAGCAGCCGGGACATGTCTAACTATGGCTACACCTTC.

This clonotype was observed a few times. This rearrangement joins TRBV6-5 to TRBJ1-4, with D tentatively TRBD1 (5 bases). Germline values: CDR1 MNHEY, CDR2 SVGAGI. CDR3 length equals 13 residues. Trimming pared 8 bases from V and 8 bases from J, leaving 15 bases between. The CDR3 nucleotides read TGTGCCAGCCGGACCTTCCAGGGAGAAAAACTGTTTTTT. It translates to CASRTFQGEKLFF.

The chain combines TRBV7-9 with TRBJ2-7; D call uncertain. TRBJ2-1 matches the DNA end more closely, so the J call is doubtful. The CDR3 runs 12 residues. Germline V lookup: CDR1 SEHNR, CDR2 FQNEAQ (reference sequence). The CDR3 DNA reads as TGTGCCAGCAGCTTAGGTGGGCATGAGCAGTTCTTC. This encodes CASSLGGHEQFF.

CDR3 sequence (DNA): TGTGCCAGCAGCCCCTCCGCAGGGCACTACGAGCAGTACTTC. It translates to CASSPSAGHYEQYF. The chain recombines TRBV12-3 or TRBV12-4 with TRBJ2-7, with D perhaps TRBD1 (5 bases). The CDR3 totals 14 residues. Trimming shortened V by 6 bases and J by 3 bases, and 15 bases separated the two germline ends.

The rearrangement joins TRBV10-3 to TRBJ2-5; 7 nucleotides line up with TRBD2. The DNA end is more similar to TRBJ2-1, so the J call may be wrong. The CDR3 contains 17 residues. The V gene's germline CDR1 is ENHRY and CDR2 SYGVKD. The CDR3 DNA reads TGTGCCATCAGTGACCCCGCCGGGCGGGAGTCCTACAATGAGCAGTTCTTC. Translating it yields CAISDPAGRESYNEQFF.